What follows are 12 T cell receptor beta chains derived from one specimen sequenced in a study of tumor and adjacent non-tumor tissue in lung cancer. Three rounds of nested PCR, following a modified ARM-PCR protocol, produced the TCRbeta library. In TCRdb, the multiplex PCR reads were re-called with MiXCR into one record per CDR3 protein. The sample records tens of thousands of distinct CDR3 sequences, around three quarters being singletons. No cell sorting was done before RNA was extracted from the tissue. Distant lung tissue was collected more than 3 cm away from the tumor edge. What was sequenced was distant non-tumor lung tissue. The receptors shown here come from a man aged 60 to 75 with non-small cell lung cancer.

There are a few counts of this clonotype. The junction does not match germline at one end; this may be a read error. This chain connects TRBV28 to TRBJ2-2; either TRBD1 or TRBD2 may supply D (5 bases each). This CDR3 region has 16 residues. The V gene's germline CDR1 is MDHEN and CDR2 SYDVKM. CDR3 protein: CASSLSRQLNTGELCF. The CDR3 coding sequence is TGTGCAAGCAGTTTATCGCGACAGCTCAACACCGGGGAGCTGTGTTTT.

Regarding this clonotype: Germline and junction disagree at one end, which may indicate a read error. The J gene is TRBJ2-3, the V gene TRBV6-6; no clear D gene. The CDR3 spans 14 residues. CDR1 and CDR2 from the germline V gene are MNHNY and SVGAGI (reference sequence). The CDR3 spells CASSYSLLGDMQYF. CDR3 nucleotides: TGTGCCAGCAGTTACAGCCTCCTCGGAGATATGCAGTATTTT.

Comment on this clonotype: Germline is not matched at one junction end, which may reflect a read error. The chain recombines TRBV5-1 with TRBJ2-7; D is unclear. Germline loops: CDR1 SGHRS, CDR2 YFSETQ. The CDR3 length is 14 residues. CDR3 loop: CVSSLKWPSYEQYF. In DNA, the CDR3 is TGCGTCAGCAGCTTGAAGTGGCCGTCCTACGAGCAGTACTTC.

In the case of this clonotype: At one of its ends the junction is not consistent with the germline gene, which may arise from a read error. The V gene is TRBV4-2, the J gene TRBJ2-7; D is perhaps TRBD1 (7 bases). Germline CDR1 LGHNA, CDR2 YNFKEQ. The CDR3 is 16 amino acids. CDR3 coding DNA: TGTGCCAGGAGCCAAGAGGGGGCGGGATCGTCCCACGAGCAGTACTTC. Protein: CARSQEGAGSSHEQYF.

As concerns this clonotype: At one of its ends the junction is not consistent with the germline gene, which may arise from a read error. The chain combines TRBV6-1 with TRBJ1-2, with no clear D. CDR1 is MNHNS and CDR2 is SASEGT in the germline V gene. The CDR3 covers 14 residues. The DNA for the CDR3 is TGTGCCAGCATTGAAGGCATAACTGCCTATGGCTACACCTTT. Encoded protein: CASIEGITAYGYTF.

Notes on this clonotype: The conserved phenylalanine or tryptophan is not found at the CDR3 terminus, so this likely reflects a read error. The V gene is TRBV4-2, the J gene TRBJ2-5, with D possibly being TRBD2 (7 bases). The CDR3 spans 15 residues. Per germline, CDR1 LGHNA and CDR2 YNFKEQ. This chain's CDR3 is CASSQDRGARETQYC. The DNA of the CDR3 is TGTGCCAGCAGTCAAGATCGGGGGGCGCGGGAGACCCAGTACTGT.

Details on this clonotype: The junction departs from the called germline gene at one end, perhaps through a read error. This chain connects TRBV4-2 to TRBJ2-7; 9 nucleotides match TRBD1. The CDR3 has 14 residues. Germline V CDR1 and CDR2: LGHNA, YNFKEQ. The CDR3 protein is CASNPTGGRDKQHF. The CDR3 nucleotides read TGTGCCAGCAACCCGACAGGGGGTAGGGACAAGCAACACTTC.

The rearrangement joins TRBV6-1 to TRBJ2-3, with D perhaps matching TRBD1 (5 bases). Germline V gives CDR1 MNHNS, CDR2 SASEGT. This CDR3 contains 15 residues. V dropped 2 bases and J dropped 12 bases, with 21 bases sitting between them. The CDR3 sequence: CASSELQGSTGTQYF. As DNA, the CDR3 is TGTGCCAGCAGTGAACTTCAGGGTAGCACAGGCACTCAGTATTTT.

With respect to this clonotype: An end of the junction differs from the germline gene, which may be a read error. This sequence joins TRBV11-1 and TRBJ2-2, with D perhaps TRBD2 (5 bases). This CDR3 has 14 amino acids. Germline CDR1 SGHAT, CDR2 FQDESV (reference sequence). The CDR3 spells CVSSYTSGIGEIFF. Here the CDR3 DNA reads TGTGTCAGCAGCTATACTAGTGGCATCGGGGAGATCTTTTTT.

Concerning this clonotype: At one boundary the junction diverges from the germline segment, which might be a read error. This rearrangement joins TRBV29-1 to TRBJ2-7; weak D call: TRBD2 (6 bases). The CDR3 sequence is 15 residues long. Germline values: CDR1 SQVTM, CDR2 ANQGSEA. This chain's CDR3 is CNVEDSTSRNYEQYF. The CDR3 region has the DNA TGCAACGTTGAAGATTCTACTAGCAGGAACTACGAGCAATACTTC.

A note on this clonotype: At one of its ends the junction is not consistent with the germline gene, which may arise from a read error. For the CDR3, the DNA is TGTGCCAGGAGCCCTACACCGAACACTGATGCTTTCTTT. It specifies CARSPTPNTDAFF. This chain connects TRBV5-4 to TRBJ1-1; D is unclear. The CDR3 is 13 amino acids. Germline V lookup: CDR1 SGHNT, CDR2 YYREEE (reference sequence).

This clonotype has more than one count but fewer than ten. Sequence at one end of the junction differs from germline and may be a read error. The chain uses TRBV20-1 and TRBJ1-1, with D unresolved. Germline V lookup: CDR1 DFQATT, CDR2 SNEGSKA (reference sequence). The CDR3 is 16 amino acids. The CDR3: CSARDNQAAMNTEAFF. The CDR3 DNA reads TGCAGTGCTAGGGATAACCAGGCCGCCATGAACACTGAGGCTTTCTTT.